The 16 T cell receptor beta chains listed next were all sequenced from one sample in a study of blood T cell repertoires in COVID-19. The protocol was immunoSEQ multiplex PCR, while the TCRdb copy is restricted to in-frame clones and leaves out a portion. This table holds 250,000 or so clones, around nine tenths found once. The sequencing input was PBMCs or T cells enriched from blood (not recorded which). The receptor set was obtained from a woman aged 40-49 years who had been exposed to COVID-19.

The gene calls are TRBV27 and TRBJ1-5; D remains ambiguous. This CDR3 has 14 residues. V was trimmed by 3 bases and J by 3 bases, leaving 9 bases between them. CDR1 and CDR2 (germline): MNHEY, SMNVEV (reference sequence). The CDR3 spells CASSFRGINQPQHF. CDR3 DNA sequence: TGTGCCAGCAGTTTTAGAGGGATCAATCAGCCCCAGCATTTT.

The chain is built from TRBV29-1 and TRBJ2-7; TRBD2 matches at 8 bases. Germline V CDR1 and CDR2: SQVTM, ANQGSEA. This CDR3 is built from 12 residues. Germline trimming cut 4 bases from V and 6 bases from J; bases unmatched to any gene: 5. The CDR3 reads CSVGGGLGEQYF. The CDR3 DNA is TGCAGCGTTGGCGGGGGGCTAGGCGAGCAGTACTTC.

The chain links TRBV4-2 to TRBJ1-4, with TRBD1 identical over 9 bases. Germline CDR1 is LGHNA and CDR2 is YNFKEQ. CDR3 length: 16 residues. After removal of 4 bases from V and 6 bases from J, the junction contained 9 bases not matched to a gene. CDR3 in amino acids: CASSRALGQGDEKLFF. The DNA for the CDR3 is TGTGCCAGCAGCCGCGCCTTGGGACAGGGAGATGAAAAACTGTTTTTT.

The rearrangement links TRBV5-1 to TRBJ1-1; no definite D call. The CDR3 sequence is 14 residues long. V dropped 1 base and J dropped 7 bases, with 14 bases sitting between them. Germline assignment: CDR1 SGHRS and CDR2 YFSETQ. The CDR3 DNA sequence: TGCGCCAGCAGCTTGCGCCAAGGTGCGGATGAAGCTTTCTTT. Translating it yields CASSLRQGADEAFF.

The chain joins TRBV5-4 to TRBJ1-2; D may be TRBD1 (5 bases). The CDR3 runs 14 residues. The V end was cut by 9 bases, the J end by 2 bases, with 17 bases between. The germline V gene has CDR1 SGHNT and CDR2 YYREEE (reference sequence). The CDR3 loop reads CATTEGRDNYGYTF. CDR3 bases: TGTGCCACCACGGAGGGCAGGGACAACTATGGCTACACCTTC.

The V call is TRBV6-5, the J call TRBJ1-2; D gene unclear. The V end lost 7 bases, the J end lost 4 bases, and 13 bases lay between the germline ends. CDR3 length equals 13 residues. Germline CDR1 MNHEY, CDR2 SVGAGI. CDR3 nucleotides: TGTGCCAGCACCTCGGGGAAACTCTATGGCTACACCTTC. It encodes CASTSGKLYGYTF.

The V call is TRBV30, the J call TRBJ1-2; no definite D call. The V end lost 5 bases, the J end lost 4 bases, and 11 bases lay between the germline ends. The CDR3 contains 12 residues. The germline V gene encodes CDR1 GTSNPN and CDR2 SVGIG (reference sequence). CDR3 in amino acids: CAWERRGYGYTF. Written as DNA, the CDR3 is TGTGCCTGGGAGCGTCGGGGCTATGGCTACACCTTC.

The V gene is TRBV29-1, the J gene TRBJ2-1; D perhaps matches TRBD1 (6 bases). The ends were cut back, 3 bases at V and 6 bases at J, with 15 bases in the middle. CDR1 and CDR2 from the germline V gene are SQVTM and ANQGSEA. This CDR3 has 14 amino acids. Here the CDR3 reads CSVDPRGVINEQFF. The DNA of the CDR3 is TGCAGCGTTGACCCCAGGGGTGTGATCAATGAGCAGTTCTTC.

The V and J genes are TRBV3-1 (or the pseudogene TRBV3-2) and TRBJ2-1; 8 positions agree with TRBD1. Germline V gene sequence: CDR1 LGHDT, CDR2 YNNKEL (reference sequence). The CDR3 has 16 residues. The V segment lost 2 bases and the J segment 3 bases; nucleotides outside the gene matches: 6. CDR3 protein: CASSQPRGRHYNEQFF. In nucleotides, the CDR3 is TGTGCCAGCAGCCAACCCAGGGGGCGCCACTACAATGAGCAGTTCTTC.

This chain uses TRBV5-4 with TRBJ2-2; 8 positions match TRBD1. This CDR3 spans 16 amino acids. V lost 4 bases, J lost 4 bases, and 9 bases stayed unmatched. Per germline, CDR1 SGHNT and CDR2 YYREEE (reference sequence). The CDR3 coding sequence is TGTGCCAGCAGCCAACGGGACAGGCCTTTCACCGGGGAGCTGTTTTTT. The encoded protein is CASSQRDRPFTGELFF. Filled out from reference TRBV5-4 and TRBJ2-2, the complete variable domain reads ETGVTQSPTHLIKTRGQQVTLRCSSQSGHNTVSWYQQALGQGPQFIFQYYREEENGRGNFPPRFSGLQFPNYSSELNVNALELDDSALYLCASSQRDRPFTGELFFGEGSRLTVL.

This sequence joins TRBV29-1 and TRBJ1-2; the match to TRBD1 covers 8 bases. V shed 3 bases, J shed 0 bases, and the junction held 3 bases outside the gene matches. The CDR3 sequence is 14 residues long. The germline CDR1 and CDR2 sequences are SQVTM and ANQGSEA. The CDR3 DNA is TGCAGCGTTGAGGACAGGGCCTCTAACTATGGCTACACCTTC. It yields the protein CSVEDRASNYGYTF.

The V gene is TRBV27, the J gene TRBJ1-2; D remains ambiguous. V lost 4 bases and J lost 4, with 16 bases in between. This CDR3 is 15 amino acids long. CDR1 is MNHEY and CDR2 is SMNVEV in the germline V gene (reference sequence). CDR3 DNA: TGTGCCAGCAGTTCCCAGGAAAGCATCTTCTATGGCTACACCTTC. It translates to CASSSQESIFYGYTF.

The rearrangement links TRBV5-4 to TRBJ2-7; 8 nucleotides align to TRBD2. Trimming took 4 bases from V and 0 from J; bases not matched to a gene: 6. Germline V CDR1 and CDR2: SGHNT, YYREEE (reference sequence). This CDR3 comprises 15 residues. CDR3 loop: CASSPGGASSYEQYF. The CDR3 DNA sequence: TGTGCCAGCAGCCCCGGGGGGGCGAGCTCCTACGAGCAGTACTTC.

This clone has more than one count but fewer than ten. This rearrangement joins TRBV4-2 to TRBJ2-3; weak D call: TRBD2 (7 bases). Germline V lookup: CDR1 LGHNA, CDR2 YNFKEQ. CDR3 length: 15 residues. Trimming stripped 1 base from V and 6 bases from J, with 14 bases between. CDR3 sequence reads: CASSQVGGGPDTQYF. As DNA, the CDR3 is TGTGCCAGCAGCCAAGTAGGGGGGGGGCCTGATACGCAGTATTTT.

The V gene is TRBV19, the J gene TRBJ1-3; D is uncertain. The V gene's germline CDR1 is LNHDA and CDR2 SQIVND (reference sequence). Between the trimmed V and J ends, which lost 6 bases and 2 bases, there was a span of 17 bases. CDR3 length: 16 residues. DNA of the CDR3: TGTGCCAGTAGCTCCTCGGGTAGGCGCCCTGGAAACACCATATATTTT. Protein sequence: CASSSSGRRPGNTIYF.

The V gene is TRBV30, the J gene TRBJ2-3; D not resolved. Germline CDR1 GTSNPN, CDR2 SVGIG (reference sequence). Trimming removed 2 bases at V and 1 base at J, with 4 bases between. This CDR3 region has 12 residues. The CDR3 coding sequence is TGTGCCTGGAGTATAGGCACAGATACGCAGTATTTT. This gives the protein CAWSIGTDTQYF. Full variable domain (outside the CDR3, taken from reference TRBV30 and TRBJ2-3): SQTIHQWPATLVQPVGSPLSLECTVEGTSNPNLYWYRQAAGRGLQLLFYSVGIGQISSEVPQNLSASRPQDRQFILSSKKLLLSDSGFYLCAWSIGTDTQYFGPGTRLTVL.